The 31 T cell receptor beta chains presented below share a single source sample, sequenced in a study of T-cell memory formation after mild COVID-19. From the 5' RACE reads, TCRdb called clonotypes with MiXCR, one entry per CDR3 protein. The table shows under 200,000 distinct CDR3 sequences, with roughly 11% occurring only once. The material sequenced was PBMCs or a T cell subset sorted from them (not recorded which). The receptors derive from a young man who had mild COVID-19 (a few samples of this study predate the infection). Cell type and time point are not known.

CDR3 DNA: TGCGCCAGCAGATTGATGGGGGTCTCTGGGGCCAACGTCCTGACTTTC. Translation: CASRLMGVSGANVLTF. The chain couples TRBV5-1 to TRBJ2-6; the D call may be TRBD1 or TRBD2 (5 bases each). V lost 5 bases, J lost 0 bases, and 12 bases lay in between. The CDR3 runs to 16 residues. Germline CDR1 is SGHRS and CDR2 is YFSETQ.

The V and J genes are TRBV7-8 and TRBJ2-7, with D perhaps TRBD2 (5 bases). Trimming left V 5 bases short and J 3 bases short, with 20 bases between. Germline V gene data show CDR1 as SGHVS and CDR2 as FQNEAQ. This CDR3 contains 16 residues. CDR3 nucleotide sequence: TGTGCCAGCAGCACTAGTGCGGCAGGAGGAGTCTACGAGCAGTACTTC. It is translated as CASSTSAAGGVYEQYF.

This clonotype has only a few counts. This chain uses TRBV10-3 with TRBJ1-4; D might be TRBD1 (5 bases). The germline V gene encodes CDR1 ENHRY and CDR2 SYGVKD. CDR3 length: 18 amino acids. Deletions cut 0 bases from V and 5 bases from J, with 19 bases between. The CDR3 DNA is TGTGCCATCAGTGAGTCCCCGGGGACCACGACACCAAATGAAAAACTGTTTTTT. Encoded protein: CAISESPGTTTPNEKLFF.

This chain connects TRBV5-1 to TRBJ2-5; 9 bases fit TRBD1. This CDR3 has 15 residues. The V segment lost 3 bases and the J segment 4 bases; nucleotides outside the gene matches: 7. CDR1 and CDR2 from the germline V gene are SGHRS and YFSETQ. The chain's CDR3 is CASSSPQGAGETQYF. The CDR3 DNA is TGCGCCAGCAGCTCGCCACAGGGGGCTGGAGAGACCCAGTACTTC.

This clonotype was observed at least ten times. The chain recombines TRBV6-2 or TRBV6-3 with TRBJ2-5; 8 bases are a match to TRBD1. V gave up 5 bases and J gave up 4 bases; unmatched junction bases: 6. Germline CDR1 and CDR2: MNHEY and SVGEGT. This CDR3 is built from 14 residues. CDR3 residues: CASSRQGTPETQYF. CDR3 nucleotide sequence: TGTGCCAGCAGTCGACAGGGGACCCCAGAGACCCAGTACTTC.

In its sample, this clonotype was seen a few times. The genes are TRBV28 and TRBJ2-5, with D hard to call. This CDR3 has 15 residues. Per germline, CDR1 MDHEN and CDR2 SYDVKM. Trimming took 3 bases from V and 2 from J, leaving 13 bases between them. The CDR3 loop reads CASSLSPAWQETQYF. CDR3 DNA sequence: TGTGCCAGCAGTTTGAGTCCGGCCTGGCAAGAGACCCAGTACTTC.

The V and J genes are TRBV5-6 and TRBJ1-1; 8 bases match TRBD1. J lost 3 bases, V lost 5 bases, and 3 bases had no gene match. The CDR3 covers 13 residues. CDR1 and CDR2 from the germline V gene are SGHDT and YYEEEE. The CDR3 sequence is CASSEDRDTEAFF. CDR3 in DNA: TGTGCCAGCAGTGAGGACAGGGACACTGAAGCTTTCTTT.

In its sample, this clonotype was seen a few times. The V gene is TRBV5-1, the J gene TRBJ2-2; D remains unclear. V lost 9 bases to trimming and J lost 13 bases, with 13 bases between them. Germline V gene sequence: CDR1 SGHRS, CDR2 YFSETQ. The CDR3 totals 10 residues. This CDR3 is CATGRFRLFF. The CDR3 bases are TGCGCCACCGGACGGTTCCGGCTGTTTTTT.

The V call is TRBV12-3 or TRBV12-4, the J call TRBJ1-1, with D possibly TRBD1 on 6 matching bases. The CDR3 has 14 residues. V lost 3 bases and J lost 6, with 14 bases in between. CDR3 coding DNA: TGTGCCAGCAGTTTCGAACAGGGAGGGGCTGAAGCTTTCTTT. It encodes CASSFEQGGAEAFF.

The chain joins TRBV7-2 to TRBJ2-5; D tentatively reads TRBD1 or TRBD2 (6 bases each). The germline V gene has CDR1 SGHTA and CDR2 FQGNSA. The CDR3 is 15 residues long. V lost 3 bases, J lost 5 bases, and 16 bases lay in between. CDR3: CASSFNGGPGETQYF. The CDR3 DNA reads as TGTGCCAGCAGCTTTAATGGGGGGCCCGGGGAGACCCAGTACTTC. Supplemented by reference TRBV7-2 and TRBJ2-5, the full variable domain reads GAGVSQSPSNKVTEKGKDVELRCDPISGHTALYWYRQSLGQGLEFLIYFQGNSAPDKSGLPSDRFSAERTGGSVSTLTIQRTQQEDSAVYLCASSFNGGPGETQYFGPGTRLLVL.

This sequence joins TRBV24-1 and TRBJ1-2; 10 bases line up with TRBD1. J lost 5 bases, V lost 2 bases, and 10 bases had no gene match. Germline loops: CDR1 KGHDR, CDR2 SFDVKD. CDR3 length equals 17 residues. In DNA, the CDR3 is TGTGCCACCAGTGATTCTACGCGGGACAGGGGCCTATATGGCTACACCTTC. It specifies CATSDSTRDRGLYGYTF.

CDR3 bases: TGCGCCAGCAGCCAAGGTTTGACAGGGCCCTCCTACGAGCAGTACTTC. Its translation is CASSQGLTGPSYEQYF. The J gene is TRBJ2-7, the V gene TRBV4-3, with 7 bases aligning to TRBD1. Germline CDR1 reads LGHNA; CDR2 reads YSLEER. Unmatched junction bases numbered 6, after V lost 1 base and J lost 0 bases. CDR3 length: 16 residues.

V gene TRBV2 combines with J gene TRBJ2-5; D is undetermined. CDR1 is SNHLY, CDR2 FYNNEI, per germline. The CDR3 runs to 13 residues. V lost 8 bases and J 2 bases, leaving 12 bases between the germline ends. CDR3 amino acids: CASGVLDQETQYF. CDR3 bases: TGTGCCAGCGGGGTCTTGGATCAAGAGACCCAGTACTTC.

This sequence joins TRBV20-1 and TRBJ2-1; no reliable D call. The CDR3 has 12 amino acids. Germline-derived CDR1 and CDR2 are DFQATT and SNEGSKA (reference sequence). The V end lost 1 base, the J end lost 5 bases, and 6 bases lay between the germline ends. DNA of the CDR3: TGCAGTGCTAGAGGCCTGAACAATGAGCAGTTCTTC. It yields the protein CSARGLNNEQFF.

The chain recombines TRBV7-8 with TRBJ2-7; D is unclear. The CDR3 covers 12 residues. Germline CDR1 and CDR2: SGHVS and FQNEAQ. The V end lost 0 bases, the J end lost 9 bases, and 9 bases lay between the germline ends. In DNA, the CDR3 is TGTGCCAGCAGCTTAGCTACAGAGGTGCAGTACTTC. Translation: CASSLATEVQYF.

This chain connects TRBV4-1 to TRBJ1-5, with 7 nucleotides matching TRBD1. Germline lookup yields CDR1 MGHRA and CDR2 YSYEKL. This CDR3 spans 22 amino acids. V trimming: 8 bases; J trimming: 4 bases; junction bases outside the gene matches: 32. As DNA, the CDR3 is TGCGCCAGCCCCTCCATGGAGCCAAGATATAACGCGCGACAGGGTAAAAATCAGCCCCAGCATTTT. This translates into CASPSMEPRYNARQGKNQPQHF.

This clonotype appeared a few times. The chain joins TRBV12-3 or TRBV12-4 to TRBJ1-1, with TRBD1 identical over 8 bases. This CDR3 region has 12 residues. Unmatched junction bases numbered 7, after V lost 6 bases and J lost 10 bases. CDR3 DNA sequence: TGTGCCAGCAGACGACCACAGGGGGGAGCTTTCTTT. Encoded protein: CASRRPQGGAFF.

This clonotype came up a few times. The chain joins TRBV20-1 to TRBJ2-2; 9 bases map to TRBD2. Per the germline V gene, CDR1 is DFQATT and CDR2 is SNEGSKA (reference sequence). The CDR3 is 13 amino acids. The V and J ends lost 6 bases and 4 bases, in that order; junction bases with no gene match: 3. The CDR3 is CSAIAGVTGELFF. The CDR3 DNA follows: TGCAGTGCAATAGCGGGGGTCACCGGGGAGCTGTTTTTT.

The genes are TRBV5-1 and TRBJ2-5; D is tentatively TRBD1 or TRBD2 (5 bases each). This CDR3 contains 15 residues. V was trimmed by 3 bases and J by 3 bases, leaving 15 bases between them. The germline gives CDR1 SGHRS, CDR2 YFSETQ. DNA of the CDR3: TGCGCCAGCAGCTGGAACAGGAGGACCGAAGAGACCCAGTACTTC. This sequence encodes CASSWNRRTEETQYF. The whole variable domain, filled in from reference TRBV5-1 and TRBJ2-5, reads KAGVTQTPRYLIKTRGQQVTLSCSPISGHRSVSWYQQTPGQGLQFLFEYFSETQRNKGNFPGRFSGRQFSNSRSEMNVSTLELGDSALYLCASSWNRRTEETQYFGPGTRLLVL.

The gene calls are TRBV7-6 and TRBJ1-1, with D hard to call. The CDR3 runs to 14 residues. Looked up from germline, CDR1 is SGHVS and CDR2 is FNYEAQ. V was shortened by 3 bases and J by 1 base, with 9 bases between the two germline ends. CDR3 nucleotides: TGTGCCAGCAGCTTCGGGGTTGAGAACACTGAAGCTTTCTTT. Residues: CASSFGVENTEAFF.

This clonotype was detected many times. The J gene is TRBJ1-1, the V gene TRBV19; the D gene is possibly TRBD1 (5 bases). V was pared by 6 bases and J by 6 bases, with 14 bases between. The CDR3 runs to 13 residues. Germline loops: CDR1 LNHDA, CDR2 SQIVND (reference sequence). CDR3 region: CASRWQGMSEAFF. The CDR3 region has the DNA TGTGCCAGTAGGTGGCAGGGAATGTCTGAAGCTTTCTTT.

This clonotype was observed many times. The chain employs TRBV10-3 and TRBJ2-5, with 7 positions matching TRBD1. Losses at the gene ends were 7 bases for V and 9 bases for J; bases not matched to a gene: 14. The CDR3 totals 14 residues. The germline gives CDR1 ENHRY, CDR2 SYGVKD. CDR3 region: CAITSGGSQGAQYF. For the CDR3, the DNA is TGTGCCATCACTTCAGGGGGATCCCAGGGGGCCCAGTACTTC.

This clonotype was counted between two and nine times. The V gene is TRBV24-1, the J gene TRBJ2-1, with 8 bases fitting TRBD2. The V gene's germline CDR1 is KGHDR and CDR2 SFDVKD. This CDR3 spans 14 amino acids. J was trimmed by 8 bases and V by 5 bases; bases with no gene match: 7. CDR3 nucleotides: TGTGCCACCAGTGCCGCGGGGGGTCCAGATGAGCAGTTCTTC. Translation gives CATSAAGGPDEQFF.

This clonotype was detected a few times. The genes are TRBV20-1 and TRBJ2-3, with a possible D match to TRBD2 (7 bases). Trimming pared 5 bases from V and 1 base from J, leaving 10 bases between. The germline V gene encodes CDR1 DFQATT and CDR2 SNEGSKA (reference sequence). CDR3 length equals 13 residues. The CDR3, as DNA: TGCAGTGCTGGGGGGGGCCGCACAGATACGCAGTATTTT. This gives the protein CSAGGGRTDTQYF.

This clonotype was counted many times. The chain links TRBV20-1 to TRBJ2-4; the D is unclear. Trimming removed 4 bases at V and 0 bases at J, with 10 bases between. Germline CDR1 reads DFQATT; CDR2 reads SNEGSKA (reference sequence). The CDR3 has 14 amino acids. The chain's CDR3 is CSAKHDLAKNIQYF. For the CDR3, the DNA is TGCAGTGCTAAACACGACCTAGCCAAAAACATTCAGTACTTC.

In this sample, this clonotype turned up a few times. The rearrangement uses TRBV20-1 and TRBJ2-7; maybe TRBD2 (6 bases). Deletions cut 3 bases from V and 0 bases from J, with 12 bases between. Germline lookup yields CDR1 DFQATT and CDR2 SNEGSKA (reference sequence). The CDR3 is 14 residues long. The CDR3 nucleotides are TGCAGTGCTAGTAAGGCGGGGAGCTCCTACGAGCAGTACGTC. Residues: CSASKAGSSYEQYV.

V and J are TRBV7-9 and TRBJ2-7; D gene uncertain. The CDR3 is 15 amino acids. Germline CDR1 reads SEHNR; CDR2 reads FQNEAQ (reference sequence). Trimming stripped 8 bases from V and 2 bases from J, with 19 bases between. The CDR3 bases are TGTGCCAGCCGCTCTTTCCCGTGGAATACCTACGAGCAGTACTTC. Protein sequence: CASRSFPWNTYEQYF.

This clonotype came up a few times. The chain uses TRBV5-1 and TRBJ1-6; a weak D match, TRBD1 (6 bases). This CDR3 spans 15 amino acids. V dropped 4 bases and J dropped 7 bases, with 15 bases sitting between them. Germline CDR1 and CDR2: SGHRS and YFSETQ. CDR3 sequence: CASSVRGLGNSPLHF. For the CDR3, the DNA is TGCGCCAGCAGCGTGCGGGGGCTGGGCAATTCACCCCTCCACTTT. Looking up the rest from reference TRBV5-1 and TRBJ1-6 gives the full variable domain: KAGVTQTPRYLIKTRGQQVTLSCSPISGHRSVSWYQQTPGQGLQFLFEYFSETQRNKGNFPGRFSGRQFSNSRSEMNVSTLELGDSALYLCASSVRGLGNSPLHFGNGTRLTVT.

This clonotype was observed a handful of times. The CDR3: CASSQLVVGTRGRQPQHF. The CDR3, as DNA: TGCGCCAGCAGTCAATTGGTTGTCGGGACGAGAGGCCGGCAGCCCCAGCATTTT. The chain combines TRBV23-1 with TRBJ1-5, with D tentatively TRBD1 (5 bases). TRBV23-1 is an ORF for which the function is uncertain. The CDR3 contains 18 residues. Trimming left V 1 base short and J 7 bases short, with 23 bases between.

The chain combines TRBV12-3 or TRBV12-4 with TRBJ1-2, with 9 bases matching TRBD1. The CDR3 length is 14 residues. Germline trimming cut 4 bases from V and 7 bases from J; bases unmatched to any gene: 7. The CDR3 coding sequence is TGTGCCAGCAGTTCCAGACAGGGGGGAACTGGCTACACCTTC. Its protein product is CASSSRQGGTGYTF.

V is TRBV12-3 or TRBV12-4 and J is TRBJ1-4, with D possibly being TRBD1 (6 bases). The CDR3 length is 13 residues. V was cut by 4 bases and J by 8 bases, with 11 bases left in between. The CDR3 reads CASSSTGLEKLFF. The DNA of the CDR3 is TGTGCCAGCAGTTCCACAGGGCTGGAAAAACTGTTTTTT.